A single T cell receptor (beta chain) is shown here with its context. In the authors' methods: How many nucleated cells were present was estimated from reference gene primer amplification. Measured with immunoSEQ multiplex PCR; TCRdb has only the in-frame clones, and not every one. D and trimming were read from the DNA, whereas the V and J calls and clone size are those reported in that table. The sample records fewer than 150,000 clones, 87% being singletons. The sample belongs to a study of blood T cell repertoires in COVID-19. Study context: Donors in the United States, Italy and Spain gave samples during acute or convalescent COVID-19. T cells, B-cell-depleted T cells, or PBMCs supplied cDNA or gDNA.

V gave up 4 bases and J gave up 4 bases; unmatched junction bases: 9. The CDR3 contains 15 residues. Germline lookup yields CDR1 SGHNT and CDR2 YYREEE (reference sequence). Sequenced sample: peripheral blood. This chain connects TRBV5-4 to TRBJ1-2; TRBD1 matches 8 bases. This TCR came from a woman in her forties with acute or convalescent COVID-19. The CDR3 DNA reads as TGTGCCAGCAGCACCCCGGACAGGGCGGGCTATGGCTACACCTTC. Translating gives CASSTPDRAGYGYTF.